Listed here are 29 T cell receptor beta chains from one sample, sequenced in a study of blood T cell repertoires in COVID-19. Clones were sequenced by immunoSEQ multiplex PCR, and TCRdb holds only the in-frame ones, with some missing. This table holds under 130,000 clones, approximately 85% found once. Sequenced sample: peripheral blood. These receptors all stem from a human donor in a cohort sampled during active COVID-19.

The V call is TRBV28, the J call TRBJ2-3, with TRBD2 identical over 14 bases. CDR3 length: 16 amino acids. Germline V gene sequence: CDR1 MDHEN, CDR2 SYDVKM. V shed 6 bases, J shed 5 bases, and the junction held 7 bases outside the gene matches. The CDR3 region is CASSLGLAGDEDTQYF. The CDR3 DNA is TGTGCCAGCAGCCTGGGACTAGCGGGAGACGAAGATACGCAGTATTTT.

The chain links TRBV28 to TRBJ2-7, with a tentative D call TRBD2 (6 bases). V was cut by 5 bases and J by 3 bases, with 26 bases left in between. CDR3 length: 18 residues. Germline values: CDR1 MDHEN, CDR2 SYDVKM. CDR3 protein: CASSTRRIAESFGYEQYF. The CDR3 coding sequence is TGTGCCAGCAGTACCCGGCGAATAGCGGAATCGTTTGGCTACGAGCAGTACTTC.

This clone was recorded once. The CDR3 spells CASSQETVPSGNTIYF. In nucleotides, the CDR3 is TGCGCCAGCAGCCAAGAGACAGTACCCTCTGGAAACACCATATATTTT. The chain employs TRBV4-3 and TRBJ1-3; TRBD1 is a possible D gene (5 bases). The CDR3 has 16 amino acids. The germline CDR1 and CDR2 sequences are LGHNA and YSLEER. V shed 0 bases and J shed 0 bases, with 9 bases lying between them.

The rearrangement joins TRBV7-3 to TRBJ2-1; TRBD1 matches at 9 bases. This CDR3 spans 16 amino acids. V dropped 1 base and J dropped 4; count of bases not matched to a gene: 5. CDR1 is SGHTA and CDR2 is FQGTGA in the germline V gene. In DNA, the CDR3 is TGTGCCAGCAGCTTAAATGGACAGGGGACTTACAATGAGCAGTTCTTC. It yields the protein CASSLNGQGTYNEQFF.

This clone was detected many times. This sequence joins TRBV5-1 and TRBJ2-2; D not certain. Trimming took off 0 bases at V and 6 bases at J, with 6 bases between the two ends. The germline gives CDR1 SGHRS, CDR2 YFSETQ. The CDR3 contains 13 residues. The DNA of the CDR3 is TGCGCCAGCAGCTTGGATTGGCCCGGGGAGCTGTTTTTT. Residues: CASSLDWPGELFF.

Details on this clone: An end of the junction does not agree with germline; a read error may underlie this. CDR3 protein: CASSYRGQSVF. CDR3 nucleotides: TGTGCCAGCAGTTACAGGGGACAATCAGTCTTC. This chain uses TRBV6-5 with TRBJ2-7; tentative D call: TRBD1 (6 bases). Germline V gene data show CDR1 as MNHEY and CDR2 as SVGAGI. The CDR3 covers 11 residues.

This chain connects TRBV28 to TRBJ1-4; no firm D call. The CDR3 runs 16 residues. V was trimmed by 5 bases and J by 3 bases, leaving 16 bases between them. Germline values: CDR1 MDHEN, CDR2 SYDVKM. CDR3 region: CASSPRWLQSNEKLFF. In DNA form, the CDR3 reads TGTGCCAGCAGTCCTCGATGGCTGCAGTCTAATGAAAAACTGTTTTTT.

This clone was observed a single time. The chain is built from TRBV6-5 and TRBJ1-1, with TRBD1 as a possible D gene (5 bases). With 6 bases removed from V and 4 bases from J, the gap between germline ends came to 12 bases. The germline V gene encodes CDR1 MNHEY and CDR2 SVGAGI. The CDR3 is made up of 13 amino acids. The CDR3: CASRPGGSTEAFF. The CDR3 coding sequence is TGTGCCAGCAGACCCGGGGGGAGCACTGAAGCTTTCTTT.

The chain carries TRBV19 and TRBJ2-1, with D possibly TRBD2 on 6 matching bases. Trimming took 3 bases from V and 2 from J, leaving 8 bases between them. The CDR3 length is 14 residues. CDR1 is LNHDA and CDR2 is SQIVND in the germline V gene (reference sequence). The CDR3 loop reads CASSMSGPYNEQFF. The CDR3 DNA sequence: TGTGCCAGTAGTATGAGCGGGCCCTACAATGAGCAGTTCTTC.

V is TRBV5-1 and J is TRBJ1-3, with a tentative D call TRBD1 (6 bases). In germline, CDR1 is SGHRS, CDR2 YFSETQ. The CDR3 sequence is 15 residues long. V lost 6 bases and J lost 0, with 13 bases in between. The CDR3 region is CASTPDRISGNTIYF. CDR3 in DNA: TGCGCCAGCACCCCAGACAGGATCTCTGGAAACACCATATATTTT. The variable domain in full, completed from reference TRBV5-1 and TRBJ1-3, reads KAGVTQTPRYLIKTRGQQVTLSCSPISGHRSVSWYQQTPGQGLQFLFEYFSETQRNKGNFPGRFSGRQFSNSRSEMNVSTLELGDSALYLCASTPDRISGNTIYFGEGSWLTVV.

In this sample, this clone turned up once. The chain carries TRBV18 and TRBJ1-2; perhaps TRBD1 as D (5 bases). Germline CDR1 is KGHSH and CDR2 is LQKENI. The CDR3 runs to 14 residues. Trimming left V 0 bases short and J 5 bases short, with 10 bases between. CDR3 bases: TGTGCCAGCTCACCACCAACAGGAACGTATGGCTACACCTTC. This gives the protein CASSPPTGTYGYTF.

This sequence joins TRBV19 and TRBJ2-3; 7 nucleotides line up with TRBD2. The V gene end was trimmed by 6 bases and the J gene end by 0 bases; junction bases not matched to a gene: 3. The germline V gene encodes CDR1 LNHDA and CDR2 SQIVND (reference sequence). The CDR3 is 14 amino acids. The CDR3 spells CASRAGLSTDTQYF. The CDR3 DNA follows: TGTGCCAGTAGAGCGGGACTTAGCACAGATACGCAGTATTTT.

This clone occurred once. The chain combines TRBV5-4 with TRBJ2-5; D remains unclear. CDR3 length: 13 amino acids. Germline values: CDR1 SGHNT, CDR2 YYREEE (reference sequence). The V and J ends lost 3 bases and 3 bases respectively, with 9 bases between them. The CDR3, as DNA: TGTGCCAGCAGCTGGGCAGAAGAAGAGACCCAGTACTTC. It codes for CASSWAEEETQYF.

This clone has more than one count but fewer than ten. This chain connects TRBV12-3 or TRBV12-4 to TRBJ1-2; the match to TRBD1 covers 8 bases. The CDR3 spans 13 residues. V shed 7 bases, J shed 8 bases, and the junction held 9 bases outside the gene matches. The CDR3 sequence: CASTGQGSTGYTF. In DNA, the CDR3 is TGTGCCAGCACCGGACAGGGTAGTACGGGCTACACCTTC.

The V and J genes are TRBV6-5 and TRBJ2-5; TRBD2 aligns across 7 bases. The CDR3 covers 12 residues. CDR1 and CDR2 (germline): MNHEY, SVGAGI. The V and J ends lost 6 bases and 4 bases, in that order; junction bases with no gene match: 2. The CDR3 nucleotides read TGTGCCAGCAGATCTAGCGGAGAGACCCAGTACTTC. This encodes CASRSSGETQYF.

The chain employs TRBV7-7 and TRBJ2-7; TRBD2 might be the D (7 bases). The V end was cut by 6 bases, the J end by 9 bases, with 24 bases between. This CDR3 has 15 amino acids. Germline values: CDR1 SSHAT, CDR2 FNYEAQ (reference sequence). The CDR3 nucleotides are TGTGCCAGCAGTCCTACTGAGGGGGGGGCGCCCCGGCAGTACTTC. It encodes CASSPTEGGAPRQYF.

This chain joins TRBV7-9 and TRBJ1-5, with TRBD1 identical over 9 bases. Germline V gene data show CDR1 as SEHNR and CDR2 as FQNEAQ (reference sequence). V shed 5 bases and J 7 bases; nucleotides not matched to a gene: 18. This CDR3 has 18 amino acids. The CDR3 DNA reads TGTGCCAGCAGCCATGGACAGGGGCCCCTCACAGGGGGCCAGCCCCAGCATTTT. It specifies CASSHGQGPLTGGQPQHF.

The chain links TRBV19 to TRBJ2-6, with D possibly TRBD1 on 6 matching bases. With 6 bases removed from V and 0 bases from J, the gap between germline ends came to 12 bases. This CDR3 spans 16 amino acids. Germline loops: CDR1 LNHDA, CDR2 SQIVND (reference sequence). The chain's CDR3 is CASSYGQTSGANVLTF. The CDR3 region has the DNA TGTGCCAGTAGCTATGGACAGACCTCTGGGGCCAACGTCCTGACTTTC.

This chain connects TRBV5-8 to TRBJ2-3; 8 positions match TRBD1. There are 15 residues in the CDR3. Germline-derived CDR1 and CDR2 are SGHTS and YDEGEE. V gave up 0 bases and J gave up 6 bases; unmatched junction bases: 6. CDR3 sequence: CASSLAGQEEDTQYF. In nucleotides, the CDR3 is TGTGCCAGCAGCTTGGCGGGACAGGAAGAGGATACGCAGTATTTT. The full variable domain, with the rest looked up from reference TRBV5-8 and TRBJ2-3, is EAGVTQSPTHLIKTRGQQATLRCSPISGHTSVYWYQQALGLGLQFLLWYDEGEERNRGNFPPRFSGRQFPNYSSELNVNALELEDSALYLCASSLAGQEEDTQYFGPGTRLTVL.

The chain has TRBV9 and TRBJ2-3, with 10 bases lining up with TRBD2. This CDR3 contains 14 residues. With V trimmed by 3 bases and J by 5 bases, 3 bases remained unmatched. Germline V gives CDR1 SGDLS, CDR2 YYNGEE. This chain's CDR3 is CASSASGGGDTQYF. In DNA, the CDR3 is TGTGCCAGCAGCGCGAGCGGGGGGGGAGATACGCAGTATTTT.

The CDR3 nucleotides are TGTGCCAGCAGCTTGAGCGGACAGGGGGGGTCCTACGAGCAGTACTTC. Translated: CASSLSGQGGSYEQYF. The chain recombines TRBV7-6 with TRBJ2-7; 10 positions match TRBD1. V gave up 3 bases and J gave up 1 base; unmatched junction bases: 6. CDR1 is SGHVS, CDR2 FNYEAQ, per germline. This CDR3 spans 16 amino acids.

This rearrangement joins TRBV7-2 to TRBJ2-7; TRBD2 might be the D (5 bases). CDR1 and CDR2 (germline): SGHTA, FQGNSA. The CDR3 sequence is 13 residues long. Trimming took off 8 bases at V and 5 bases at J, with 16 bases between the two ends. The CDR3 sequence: CASGSAQPHEQYF. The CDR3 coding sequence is TGTGCCAGCGGGAGCGCTCAACCCCACGAGCAGTACTTC.

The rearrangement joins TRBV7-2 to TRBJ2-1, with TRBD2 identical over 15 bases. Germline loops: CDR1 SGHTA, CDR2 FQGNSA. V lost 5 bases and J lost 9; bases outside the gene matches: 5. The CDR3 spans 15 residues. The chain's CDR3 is CASSNGLAGGREQFF. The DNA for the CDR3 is TGTGCCAGCAGCAACGGACTAGCGGGGGGGCGTGAGCAGTTCTTC.

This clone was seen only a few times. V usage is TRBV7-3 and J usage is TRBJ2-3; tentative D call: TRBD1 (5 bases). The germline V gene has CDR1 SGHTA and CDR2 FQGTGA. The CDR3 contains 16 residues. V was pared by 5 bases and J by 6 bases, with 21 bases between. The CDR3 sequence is CASSPRPQGFWDTQYF. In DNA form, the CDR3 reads TGTGCCAGCAGCCCTCGTCCCCAGGGTTTCTGGGATACGCAGTATTTT.

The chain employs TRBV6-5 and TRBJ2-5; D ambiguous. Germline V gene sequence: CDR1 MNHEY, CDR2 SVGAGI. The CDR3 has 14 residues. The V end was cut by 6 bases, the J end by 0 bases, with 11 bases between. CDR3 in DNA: TGTGCCAGCAGATACGGGCACAACCAAGAGACCCAGTACTTC. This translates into CASRYGHNQETQYF.

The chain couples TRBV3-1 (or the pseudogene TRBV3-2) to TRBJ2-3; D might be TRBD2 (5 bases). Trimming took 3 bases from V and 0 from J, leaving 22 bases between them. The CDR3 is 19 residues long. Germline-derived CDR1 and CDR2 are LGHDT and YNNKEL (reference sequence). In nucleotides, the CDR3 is TGTGCCAGCAGCCATCGGCGGGTGAAGGGAGACCGTAGCACAGATACGCAGTATTTT. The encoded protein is CASSHRRVKGDRSTDTQYF.

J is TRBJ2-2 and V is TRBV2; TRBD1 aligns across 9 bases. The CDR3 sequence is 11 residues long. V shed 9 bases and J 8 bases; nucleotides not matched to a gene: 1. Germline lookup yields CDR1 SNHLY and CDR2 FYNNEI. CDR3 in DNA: TGTGCCAGACAGGGGGCGGGGGAGCTGTTTTTT. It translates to CARQGAGELFF. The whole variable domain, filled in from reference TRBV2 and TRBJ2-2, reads EPEVTQTPSHQVTQMGQEVILRCVPISNHLYFYWYRQILGQKVEFLVSFYNNEISEKSEIFDDQFSVERPDGSNFTLKIRSTKLEDSAMYFCARQGAGELFFGEGSRLTVL.

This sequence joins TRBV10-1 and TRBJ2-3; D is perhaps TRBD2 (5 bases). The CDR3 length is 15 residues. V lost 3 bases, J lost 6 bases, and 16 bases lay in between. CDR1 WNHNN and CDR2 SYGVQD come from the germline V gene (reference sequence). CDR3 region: CASSEGGSVPDTQYF. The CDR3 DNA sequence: TGCGCCAGCAGTGAAGGTGGGAGCGTTCCTGATACGCAGTATTTT.

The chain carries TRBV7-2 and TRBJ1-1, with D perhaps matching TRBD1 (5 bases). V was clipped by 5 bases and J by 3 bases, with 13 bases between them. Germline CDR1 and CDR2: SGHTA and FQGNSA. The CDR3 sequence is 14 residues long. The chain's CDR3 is CASSLTERDTEAFF. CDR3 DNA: TGTGCCAGCAGCCTGACAGAACGTGACACTGAAGCTTTCTTT.